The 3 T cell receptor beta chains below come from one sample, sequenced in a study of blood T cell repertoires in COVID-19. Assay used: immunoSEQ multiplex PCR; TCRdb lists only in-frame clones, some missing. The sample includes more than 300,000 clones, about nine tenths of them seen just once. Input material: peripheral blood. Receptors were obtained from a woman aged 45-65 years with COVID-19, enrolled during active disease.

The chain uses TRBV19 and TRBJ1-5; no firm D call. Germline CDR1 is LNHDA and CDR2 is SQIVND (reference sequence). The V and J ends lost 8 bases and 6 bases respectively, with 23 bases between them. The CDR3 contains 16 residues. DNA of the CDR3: TGTGCCAGTGCCCCGAACGCCTTACTTTCGTTTCAGCCCCAGCATTTT. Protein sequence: CASAPNALLSFQPQHF.

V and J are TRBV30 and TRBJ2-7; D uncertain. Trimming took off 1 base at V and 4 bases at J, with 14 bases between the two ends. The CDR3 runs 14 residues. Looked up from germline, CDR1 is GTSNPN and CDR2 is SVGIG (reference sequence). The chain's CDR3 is CAWSARVAQYEQYF. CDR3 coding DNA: TGTGCCTGGAGTGCCCGGGTCGCTCAGTACGAGCAGTACTTC.

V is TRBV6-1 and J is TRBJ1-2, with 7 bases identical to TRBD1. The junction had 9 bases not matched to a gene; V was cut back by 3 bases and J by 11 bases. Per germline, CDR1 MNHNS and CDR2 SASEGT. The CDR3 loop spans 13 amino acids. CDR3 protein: CASSDIDRVGYTF. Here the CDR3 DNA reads TGTGCCAGCAGTGACATCGACAGGGTCGGATACACCTTC.